Included here is one T cell receptor (beta chain) sequence, with context. CDR3 length equals 14 residues. CDR1 MDHEN and CDR2 SYDVKM come from the germline V gene. Trimming removed 5 bases at V and 7 bases at J, with 15 bases between. The record originates from a study of T cells after yellow fever vaccination. Using its own MiXCR run on the 5' RACE reads, TCRdb lists one record per CDR3 protein. The data show about 330,000 distinct CDR3 sequences, about 4% seen once. The V gene is TRBV28, the J gene TRBJ1-5; D possibly corresponds to TRBD1 (5 bases). Source: PBMCs, taken 5 days after the yellow fever booster vaccination. This clonotype was obtained from a man aged 18 to 30 who received the YFV17D yellow fever vaccine. The CDR3, as DNA: TGTGCCAGCAGTCGGGACCGGGGAATACAGCCCCAGCATTTT. Amino acids: CASSRDRGIQPQHF.